One sample yielded the 20 T cell receptor beta chains listed below, sequenced in a study of human T cells and chemical hapten exposure. The time point: pre-sensitization, week 0. Sample treatment: therapeutic diphenylcyclopropenone sensitization with weekly scalp DPC. TCRdb re-called the RACE reads through MiXCR, storing one row per CDR3 protein. The table includes fewer than 300,000 distinct CDR3 sequences, approximately 8.4% detected once. The sample in question was whole blood, obtained in connection with sensitization to the hapten diphenylcyclopropenone (DPC). These TCRs come from a woman in her thirties or forties with alopecia areata. Some clones in this sample may be carry-over from other donors' samples.

The gene calls are TRBV29-1 and TRBJ1-1; tentatively, D is TRBD1 (6 bases). The CDR3 runs to 16 residues. V shed 7 bases and J shed 0 bases, with 21 bases lying between them. CDR1 SQVTM and CDR2 ANQGSEA come from the germline V gene. This CDR3 reads CSANPGHNYMNTEAFF. The CDR3 DNA follows: TGCAGCGCTAATCCGGGACACAACTATATGAACACTGAAGCTTTCTTT.

This clonotype occurred a few times. This sequence joins TRBV20-1 and TRBJ1-5; unclear D gene. V was shortened by 5 bases and J by 3 bases, with 17 bases between the two germline ends. CDR1 DFQATT and CDR2 SNEGSKA come from the germline V gene (reference sequence). This CDR3 spans 15 amino acids. DNA of the CDR3: TGCAGTGCTTTTGGGCCCTACCGGTTCAATCAGCCCCAGCATTTT. This translates into CSAFGPYRFNQPQHF.

The rearrangement uses TRBV3-1 and TRBJ2-3; TRBD2 might be the D (6 bases). V was pared by 1 base and J by 4 bases, with 15 bases between. CDR3 length equals 16 residues. CDR1 and CDR2 from the germline V gene are LGHDT and YNNKEL (reference sequence). CDR3 region: CASSQGPGATSDTQYF. The CDR3 coding sequence is TGTGCCAGCAGCCAAGGACCGGGAGCCACATCAGATACGCAGTATTTT.

In its sample, this clonotype was seen a few times. The CDR3 protein is CASANLLDGYEQYF. In nucleotides, the CDR3 is TGCGCCAGCGCCAACCTACTCGACGGGTACGAGCAGTACTTC. The rearrangement uses TRBV5-1 and TRBJ2-7; D is uncertain. Germline V gene lookup returns CDR1 SGHRS and CDR2 YFSETQ. Trimming cost V 7 bases and J 4 bases, with 18 bases left between them. The CDR3 has 14 amino acids.

The CDR3, as DNA: TGTGCCAGCAGGGCGACAGGGGGCGCCGGGGAGCTGTTTTTT. Protein: CASRATGGAGELFF. This chain connects TRBV4-2 to TRBJ2-2; 10 positions match TRBD1. In germline, CDR1 is LGHNA, CDR2 YNFKEQ. The junction had 4 bases not matched to a gene; V was cut back by 6 bases and J by 6 bases. The CDR3 spans 14 residues.

This chain joins TRBV11-1 and TRBJ2-2; D unresolved. This CDR3 is 13 amino acids long. The ends were cut back, 1 base at V and 6 bases at J, with 6 bases in the middle. The germline V gene has CDR1 SGHAT and CDR2 FQDESV (reference sequence). The CDR3 region has the DNA TGTGCCAGCAGCTTAGACGTTGCCGGGGAGCTGTTTTTT. This gives the protein CASSLDVAGELFF.

This clonotype was detected ten times or more. V usage is TRBV9 and J usage is TRBJ1-1; no firm D call. Per the germline V gene, CDR1 is SGDLS and CDR2 is YYNGEE. V lost 0 bases and J lost 1, with 4 bases in between. This CDR3 has 13 residues. Here the CDR3 reads CASSVAGNTEAFF. In nucleotides, the CDR3 is TGTGCCAGCAGCGTAGCGGGGAACACTGAAGCTTTCTTT.

CDR3 DNA sequence: TGTGCCAGCACCCCTAGCGGGAGGGTCGCAGATACGCAGTATTTT. Its protein product is CASTPSGRVADTQYF. The chain is built from TRBV28 and TRBJ2-3, with 12 positions matching TRBD2. The germline V gene encodes CDR1 MDHEN and CDR2 SYDVKM. V lost 7 bases, J lost 4 bases, and 6 bases stayed unmatched. CDR3 length: 15 residues. Full variable domain (remainder filled in from reference TRBV28 and TRBJ2-3): DVKVTQSSRYLVKRTGEKVFLECVQDMDHENMFWYRQDPGLGLRLIYFSYDVKMKEKGDIPEGYSVSREKKERFSLILESASTNQTSMYLCASTPSGRVADTQYFGPGTRLTVL.

This chain's CDR3 is CASSQEGRLAGRNIQYF. DNA for the CDR3: TGCGCCAGCAGCCAAGAGGGGCGGCTAGCGGGACGAAACATTCAGTACTTC. This sequence joins TRBV4-3 and TRBJ2-4, with 9 bases identical to TRBD2. The V gene's germline CDR1 is LGHNA and CDR2 YSLEER. CDR3 length: 17 amino acids. Trimming at V came to 0 bases and at J to 6 bases, leaving 9 bases not matched to a gene.

This clonotype was observed many times. This sequence joins TRBV2 and TRBJ1-1, with D tentatively TRBD1 (6 bases). Germline lookup yields CDR1 SNHLY and CDR2 FYNNEI. This CDR3 has 14 residues. The V and J ends lost 4 bases and 3 bases respectively, with 12 bases between them. CDR3 bases: TGTGCCAGCAGTGTACAGGGTCTGGACACTGAAGCTTTCTTT. This translates into CASSVQGLDTEAFF.

This clonotype was counted ten times or more. CDR3 sequence: CAILDRVTNYGYTF. As DNA, the CDR3 is TGTGCCATACTTGATAGGGTTACTAACTATGGCTACACCTTC. The chain combines TRBV28 with TRBJ1-2; D is ambiguous. The germline gives CDR1 MDHEN, CDR2 SYDVKM. This CDR3 is 14 amino acids long. Trimming removed 10 bases at V and 0 bases at J, with 15 bases between.

The table lists this clonotype with many counts. V usage is TRBV7-2 and J usage is TRBJ2-5; TRBD1 matches at 7 bases. Per the germline V gene, CDR1 is SGHTA and CDR2 is FQGNSA. CDR3 length: 15 residues. V was pared by 3 bases and J by 0 bases, with 4 bases of the junction left unmatched. The CDR3 DNA sequence: TGTGCCAGCAGCTTTTCCGGGACAGACCAAGAGACCCAGTACTTC. Protein product: CASSFSGTDQETQYF.

This clonotype came up many times. V gene TRBV29-1 combines with J gene TRBJ2-3; D gene unclear. Trimming left V 5 bases short and J 7 bases short, with 10 bases between. Germline CDR1 reads SQVTM; CDR2 reads ANQGSEA. The CDR3 totals 11 residues. CDR3 loop: CSVKDLYTQYF. The CDR3 DNA follows: TGCAGCGTTAAGGACCTGTATACGCAGTATTTT.

This chain uses TRBV7-2 with TRBJ2-5; D gene unclear. The CDR3 length is 13 residues. CDR1 is SGHTA and CDR2 is FQGNSA in the germline V gene. V lost 2 bases and J lost 5, with 9 bases in between. The CDR3 coding sequence is TGTGCCAGCAGCTTACAATGGGGTGAGACCCAGTACTTC. It yields the protein CASSLQWGETQYF.

This clonotype was seen a few times. The chain recombines TRBV21-1 with TRBJ2-7. TRBV21-1 is reported as a pseudogene. The CDR3 consists of 13 residues. Written as DNA, the CDR3 is TGTGCCAGCCCGATGGGTCGTTTCTACGAGCAGTACTTC. This sequence encodes CASPMGRFYEQYF.

There are a few counts of this clonotype. The CDR3 reads CASSPGIYRNTIYF. The CDR3 DNA is TGTGCCAGCAGTCCAGGGATTTATCGAAACACCATATATTTT. The V call is TRBV7-2, the J call TRBJ1-3; the D gene is possibly TRBD1 (5 bases). Trimming stripped 6 bases from V and 5 bases from J, with 14 bases between. CDR3 length: 14 residues. Germline CDR1 reads SGHTA; CDR2 reads FQGNSA.

Many counts were recorded for this clonotype. This chain joins TRBV29-1 and TRBJ2-5; D is unclear. Germline-derived CDR1 and CDR2 are SQVTM and ANQGSEA. Trimming took off 6 bases at V and 2 bases at J, with 19 bases between the two ends. The CDR3 is 15 residues long. The CDR3 DNA sequence: TGCAGCGTCGTTACCTACAAAGGATCACAAGAGACCCAGTACTTC. Protein sequence: CSVVTYKGSQETQYF.

The chain has TRBV27 and TRBJ2-1, with 7 bases aligning to TRBD2. The CDR3 length is 16 residues. In germline, CDR1 is MNHEY, CDR2 SMNVEV (reference sequence). V trimming: 5 bases; J trimming: 4 bases; junction bases outside the gene matches: 11. CDR3 DNA sequence: TGTGCCAGCAGTGGTTGGGACGGGACTACTTACAATGAGCAGTTCTTC. It specifies CASSGWDGTTYNEQFF.

The chain carries TRBV4-1 and TRBJ2-3; 13 bases line up with TRBD2. Germline loops: CDR1 MGHRA, CDR2 YSYEKL. The CDR3 totals 19 residues. Trimming removed 3 bases from V and 7 bases from J; junction bases left unmatched: 16. CDR3 bases: TGCGCCAGCAGCCACAGACTAGCGGGAGGCAACCCCCTAATGTATACGCAGTATTTT. This translates into CASSHRLAGGNPLMYTQYF.

The sample holds a few counts of this clonotype. The CDR3 DNA reads TGTGCCAGCAGCCAATTCCGGACAGGGGGTGAAAAACTGTTTTTT. This sequence encodes CASSQFRTGGEKLFF. The genes are TRBV3-1 and TRBJ1-4; TRBD1 aligns across 10 bases. CDR1 is LGHDT, CDR2 YNNKEL, per germline (reference sequence). J lost 7 bases, V lost 2 bases, and 4 bases had no gene match. The CDR3 is made up of 15 amino acids.